The 27 T cell receptor beta chains presented below share a single source sample, sequenced in a study of T cell responses to AZD1222 COVID-19 vaccine. Profiling relied on immunoSEQ multiplex PCR, and the TCRdb table lists in-frame clones only, not all of them. Here the sample spans about 130,000 clones, approximately 90% being singletons. The specimen was peripheral blood, collected on day 0 of AZD1222 vaccination. The source is an adult in good health.

V usage is TRBV3-1 (or the pseudogene TRBV3-2) and J usage is TRBJ2-1, with D possibly matching TRBD2 (5 bases). The V and J ends lost 4 bases and 8 bases respectively, with 21 bases between them. CDR1 and CDR2 from the germline V gene are LGHDT and YNNKEL (reference sequence). CDR3 size: 16 residues. CDR3 coding DNA: TGTGCCAGCAGCCCCCGGGGAAGCGGTTTTGACGATGAGCAGTTCTTC. Translated: CASSPRGSGFDDEQFF.

This chain uses TRBV3-1 (or the pseudogene TRBV3-2) with TRBJ1-1; the D gene is possibly TRBD1 (5 bases). Per germline, CDR1 LGHDT and CDR2 YNNKEL (reference sequence). The CDR3 sequence is 15 residues long. V dropped 0 bases and J dropped 5 bases, with 13 bases sitting between them. The CDR3 is CASSQELGRETEAFF. The CDR3 coding sequence is TGTGCCAGCAGCCAAGAGTTGGGGCGGGAAACTGAAGCTTTCTTT.

This rearrangement joins TRBV7-2 to TRBJ1-4; D is perhaps TRBD1 (6 bases). Trimming pared 4 bases from V and 3 bases from J, leaving 9 bases between. The germline V gene encodes CDR1 SGHTA and CDR2 FQGNSA. The CDR3 covers 14 residues. The CDR3 DNA is TGTGCCAGCAGCTCCCCAGGGGCTAATGAAAAACTGTTTTTT. Its translation is CASSSPGANEKLFF.

A few counts support this clone. The chain uses TRBV27 and TRBJ1-1; D is uncertain. V lost 0 bases and J lost 1, with 3 bases in between. The CDR3 totals 13 residues. CDR1 is MNHEY and CDR2 is SMNVEV in the germline V gene (reference sequence). CDR3: CASSLSRNTEAFF. The CDR3 region has the DNA TGTGCCAGCAGTTTATCGAGGAACACTGAAGCTTTCTTT.

The V and J genes are TRBV21-1 and TRBJ2-6; the table's D call, TRBD1, was not checked against the DNA. TRBV21-1 is tagged as a pseudogene. The CDR3 totals 18 residues. CDR3 coding DNA: TGTGCCAGCAGCAAAGGCGGGACAGAACCCTCTGGGGCCAACGTCCTGACTTTC. Its translation is CASSKGGTEPSGANVLTF.

This clone appeared once. The chain recombines TRBV5-1 with TRBJ2-5, with a possible D match to TRBD2 (6 bases). This CDR3 contains 14 residues. Germline CDR1 SGHRS, CDR2 YFSETQ. Between the trimmed V and J ends, which lost 3 bases and 4 bases, there was a span of 13 bases. The chain's CDR3 is CASSSGTQGETQYF. Here the CDR3 DNA reads TGCGCCAGCAGCTCCGGGACTCAAGGAGAGACCCAGTACTTC.

The CDR3 DNA reads TGCGCCAGCAGCCCGGAGGGGACGCTGAAAAGCTACACCTTC. Protein product: CASSPEGTLKSYTF. The rearrangement joins TRBV5-1 to TRBJ1-2; D is possibly TRBD1 (5 bases). This CDR3 spans 14 amino acids. Deletions cut 4 bases from V and 9 bases from J, with 19 bases between. Germline lookup yields CDR1 SGHRS and CDR2 YFSETQ.

The V and J genes are TRBV5-1 and TRBJ2-1, with TRBD1 identical over 9 bases. V trimming: 4 bases; J trimming: 4 bases; junction bases outside the gene matches: 12. Germline V lookup: CDR1 SGHRS, CDR2 YFSETQ. The length of the CDR3 is 17 residues. CDR3 coding DNA: TGCGCCAGCAGCCCCTCAGGTGGGACAGGGAGGTACAATGAGCAGTTCTTC. Its protein is CASSPSGGTGRYNEQFF.

V is TRBV6-5 and J is TRBJ1-5, with TRBD1 identical over 9 bases. The CDR3 consists of 14 residues. V was pared by 9 bases and J by 7 bases, with 10 bases of the junction left unmatched. Germline V CDR1 and CDR2: MNHEY, SVGAGI. In DNA, the CDR3 is TGTGCCAGTTTGGGACAGGGTAACGAGCAGCCCCAGCATTTT. It codes for CASLGQGNEQPQHF.

The chain couples TRBV4-1 to TRBJ1-4; 8 bases line up with TRBD1. CDR1 and CDR2 (germline): MGHRA, YSYEKL. The CDR3 is made up of 19 amino acids. Trimming at V came to 5 bases and at J to 4 bases, leaving 18 bases not matched to a gene. CDR3 in DNA: TGCGCCAGCAGCGCTAAGGGGGCAGGGGGCGATTTGAATAATGAAAAACTGTTTTTT. It translates to CASSAKGAGGDLNNEKLFF.

V usage is TRBV6-5 and J usage is TRBJ2-5, with 7 bases fitting TRBD2. J gave up 2 bases and V 7 bases, and 10 bases lay outside the gene matches. This CDR3 comprises 15 residues. From germline, CDR1 is MNHEY and CDR2 SVGAGI. CDR3 bases: TGTGCCAGCACCACGGGAGGTCGGCGGCAAGAGACCCAGTACTTC. Translated: CASTTGGRRQETQYF.

The rearrangement links TRBV28 to TRBJ2-3; TRBD1 matches at 7 bases. Trimming removed 7 bases from V and 3 bases from J; junction bases left unmatched: 10. This CDR3 has 15 residues. Germline V gene sequence: CDR1 MDHEN, CDR2 SYDVKM. CDR3 residues: CASKGTARNTDTQYF. CDR3 DNA: TGTGCCAGCAAAGGGACAGCCCGAAATACAGATACGCAGTATTTT.

The rearrangement joins TRBV11-2 to TRBJ2-2; D remains ambiguous. CDR1 SGHAT and CDR2 FQNNGV come from the germline V gene. The CDR3 totals 16 residues. Trimming left V 5 bases short and J 2 bases short, with 15 bases between. CDR3 coding DNA: TGTGCCAGCAGCCCCCCTGTGGGATCAAACACCGGGGAGCTGTTTTTT. Translated: CASSPPVGSNTGELFF. Full variable domain (outside the CDR3, taken from reference TRBV11-2 and TRBJ2-2): EAGVAQSPRYKIIEKRQSVAFWCNPISGHATLYWYQQILGQGPKLLIQFQNNGVVDDSQLPKDRFSAERLKGVDSTLKIQPAKLEDSAVYLCASSPPVGSNTGELFFGEGSRLTVL.

The chain has TRBV14 and TRBJ1-1; no reliable D call. V lost 0 bases to trimming and J lost 1 base, with 9 bases between them. From germline, CDR1 is SGHDN and CDR2 FVKESK. There are 15 residues in the CDR3. CDR3 loop: CASSQEVHQNTEAFF. The CDR3 coding sequence is TGTGCCAGCAGCCAAGAGGTGCATCAGAACACTGAAGCTTTCTTT.

The CDR3 coding sequence is TGTGCCAGCAGTTTACGGAGACAGGGTAGGGACCTCCGAGAGACCCAGTACTTC. It is translated as CASSLRRQGRDLRETQYF. The genes are TRBV28 and TRBJ2-5; 7 bases are shared with TRBD1. The CDR3 sequence is 18 residues long. V lost 2 bases and J lost 4; bases outside the gene matches: 16. Germline V CDR1 and CDR2: MDHEN, SYDVKM.

The V and J genes are TRBV9 and TRBJ1-4; D uncertain. Germline lookup yields CDR1 SGDLS and CDR2 YYNGEE. Trimming shortened V by 0 bases and J by 6 bases, and 12 bases separated the two germline ends. The CDR3 extends over 15 amino acids. CDR3 region: CASSVESQRDEKLFF. DNA of the CDR3: TGTGCCAGCAGCGTAGAAAGTCAGCGGGATGAAAAACTGTTTTTT.

The CDR3 protein is CASSDGGTGNTIYF. CDR3 nucleotides: TGCGCCAGCAGCGATGGGGGAACTGGAAACACCATATATTTT. This sequence joins TRBV5-1 and TRBJ1-3, with D maybe TRBD1 (5 bases). Germline V gives CDR1 SGHRS, CDR2 YFSETQ. The CDR3 sequence is 14 residues long. The V gene lost 4 bases and the J gene lost 2 bases, with 10 bases spanning the gap.

The CDR3 nucleotides read TGTGCCAGCAGCTTACTGCCGTATGGCTACACCTTC. As protein: CASSLLPYGYTF. The rearrangement links TRBV11-2 to TRBJ1-2; no firm D call. V was shortened by 2 bases and J by 5 bases, with 6 bases between the two germline ends. Looked up from germline, CDR1 is SGHAT and CDR2 is FQNNGV. The CDR3 sequence is 12 residues long.

The chain has TRBV5-1 and TRBJ1-1; D gene uncertain. The V and J ends lost 0 bases and 2 bases respectively, with 8 bases between them. The CDR3 is 14 residues long. Germline V gene lookup returns CDR1 SGHRS and CDR2 YFSETQ. CDR3 sequence: CASSLAAGNTEAFF. CDR3 DNA sequence: TGCGCCAGCAGCTTGGCTGCTGGAAACACTGAAGCTTTCTTT.

The chain couples TRBV7-9 to TRBJ2-4; 10 nucleotides match TRBD1. This CDR3 is 17 amino acids long. Trimming at V came to 5 bases and at J to 0 bases, leaving 7 bases not matched to a gene. Germline CDR1 and CDR2: SEHNR and FQNEAQ (reference sequence). Here the CDR3 reads CASSLRDRGEAKNIQYF. In DNA, the CDR3 is TGTGCCAGCAGCCTCCGGGACAGGGGCGAAGCCAAAAACATTCAGTACTTC.

This chain uses TRBV25-1 with TRBJ2-2; D gene unclear. Germline lookup yields CDR1 MGHDK and CDR2 SYGVNS. The V gene lost 1 base and the J gene lost 6 bases, with 3 bases spanning the gap. The CDR3 is made up of 12 amino acids. The CDR3 bases are TGTGCCAGCAGTGAATTTTCCGGGGAGCTGTTTTTT. This translates into CASSEFSGELFF.

The rearrangement joins TRBV5-1 to TRBJ1-1; 10 nucleotides line up with TRBD1. J gave up 7 bases and V 4 bases, and 19 bases lay outside the gene matches. From germline, CDR1 is SGHRS and CDR2 YFSETQ. The CDR3 length is 18 residues. The CDR3 DNA follows: TGCGCCAGCAGCATCTCGCCCCCGGGACAGGGGAAGGGTGGTGAAGCTTTCTTT. Its translation is CASSISPPGQGKGGEAFF.

J is TRBJ1-5 and V is TRBV6-6, with 8 bases lining up with TRBD1. The CDR3 is made up of 16 amino acids. J lost 6 bases, V lost 2 bases, and 9 bases had no gene match. Per the germline V gene, CDR1 is MNHNY and CDR2 is SVGAGI (reference sequence). The CDR3 nucleotides read TGTGCCAGCAGTTACCCGAGACAGGGGATAAGTCAGCCCCAGCATTTT. Its translation is CASSYPRQGISQPQHF.

The chain has TRBV6-5 and TRBJ1-3; D gene unclear. This CDR3 is built from 15 residues. Germline V CDR1 and CDR2: MNHEY, SVGAGI. V was trimmed by 3 bases and J by 0 bases, leaving 9 bases between them. The CDR3 is CASSYEGISGNTIYF. The CDR3 DNA sequence: TGTGCCAGCAGTTATGAGGGAATCTCTGGAAACACCATATATTTT.

The rearrangement uses TRBV7-9 and TRBJ1-2, with D tentatively TRBD1 (6 bases). Trimming cost V 5 bases and J 3 bases, with 13 bases left between them. The CDR3 has 14 residues. Germline V gene sequence: CDR1 SEHNR, CDR2 FQNEAQ (reference sequence). The CDR3 DNA reads as TGTGCCAGCAGCACCGGGACACCGTACTATGGCTACACCTTC. Translating gives CASSTGTPYYGYTF.

This sequence joins TRBV2 and TRBJ2-1; weak D call: TRBD1 (6 bases). The CDR3 sequence is 15 residues long. Germline V gene sequence: CDR1 SNHLY, CDR2 FYNNEI. The V gene lost 0 bases and the J gene lost 8 bases, with 14 bases spanning the gap. The CDR3, as DNA: TGTGCCAGCAGTGAAGCGGGGGCTAGATTCGATGAGCAGTTCTTC. Its translation is CASSEAGARFDEQFF.

The genes are TRBV4-3 and TRBJ2-6; D perhaps matches TRBD1 (5 bases). Trimming shortened V by 1 base and J by 2 bases, and 6 bases separated the two germline ends. CDR3 length equals 15 residues. Germline-derived CDR1 and CDR2 are LGHNA and YSLEER. The CDR3 here is CASSQGQPGANVLTF. CDR3 DNA sequence: TGCGCCAGCAGCCAAGGACAGCCTGGGGCCAACGTCCTGACTTTC.